Presented here are 22 T cell receptor beta chains from one specimen sequenced in a study of blood T cells in healthy people across ages. Primed by a sample-barcoded 5' primer and a J-beta primer mix, a second PCR proceeded for 7 to 11 cycles. MiXCR, applied by TCRdb to the 5' RACE reads, yields one record per CDR3 protein. The sample lists a few hundred thousand distinct CDR3 sequences; about 25% were seen once. The sample also formed part of further work on T cells of mothers and their children.

The sequencing sample was made of blood. The receptors stem from a boy aged 2 to 10 in good health.

This clonotype was picked up a small number of times. This rearrangement joins TRBV15 to TRBJ2-5, with D unresolved. V was cut by 0 bases and J by 0 bases, with 11 bases left in between. The germline CDR1 and CDR2 sequences are LNHNV and YYDKDF (reference sequence). The length of the CDR3 is 16 residues. CDR3 sequence (DNA): TGTGCCACCAGCAGAGATTCCCTTAGGAACCAAGAGACCCAGTACTTC. Amino acid sequence: CATSRDSLRNQETQYF.

The chain has TRBV29-1 and TRBJ1-1; 7 bases match TRBD1. The CDR3 loop spans 14 amino acids. Germline-derived CDR1 and CDR2 are SQVTM and ANQGSEA. J was trimmed by 0 bases and V by 1 base; bases with no gene match: 2. CDR3 in DNA: TGCAGCGTTGAAGCCCAGGGGGTGAACACTGAAGCTTTCTTT. As protein: CSVEAQGVNTEAFF.

The rearrangement uses TRBV24-1 and TRBJ2-5; TRBD2 might be the D (6 bases). The DNA end lines up better with TRBJ2-1; the J call may be wrong. CDR1 is KGHDR and CDR2 is SFDVKD in the germline V gene. This CDR3 spans 16 amino acids. CDR3 sequence reads: CATSPPGEKRPNEQFF. Here the CDR3 DNA reads TGTGCCACCAGCCCACCGGGAGAGAAACGACCTAATGAGCAGTTCTTC.

J is TRBJ2-5 and V is TRBV6-4; 12 bases fit TRBD2. This CDR3 spans 16 amino acids. Germline V gene lookup returns CDR1 MRHNA and CDR2 SNTAGT. Trimming at V came to 3 bases and at J to 5 bases, leaving 7 bases not matched to a gene. In nucleotides, the CDR3 is TGTGCCAGCAGTGATTCTAGCGGGAGGGCCGGCGAGACCCAGTACTTC. Its protein product is CASSDSSGRAGETQYF.

This chain connects TRBV6-2 or TRBV6-3 to TRBJ1-1; D remains unclear. V lost 2 bases and J lost 7, with 8 bases in between. Germline loops: CDR1 MNHEY, CDR2 SVGEGT. The CDR3 is 12 amino acids. This CDR3 reads CASSYGEIEAFF. As DNA, the CDR3 is TGTGCCAGCAGTTACGGGGAAATTGAAGCTTTCTTT.

The chain links TRBV9 to TRBJ2-1, with TRBD2 identical over 9 bases. With V trimmed by 0 bases and J by 6 bases, 4 bases remained unmatched. CDR3 length: 15 residues. Germline V gene data show CDR1 as SGDLS and CDR2 as YYNGEE. The CDR3 DNA is TGTGCCAGCAGCGTAGAGGGCGGGAGGGCCAATGAGCAGTTCTTC. This translates into CASSVEGGRANEQFF. The full variable domain, rest sourced from reference TRBV9 and TRBJ2-1, is DSGVTQTPKHLITATGQRVTLRCSPRSGDLSVYWYQQSLDQGLQFLIQYYNGEERAKGNILERFSAQQFPDLHSELNLSSLELGDSALYFCASSVEGGRANEQFFGPGTRLTVL.

This clonotype was observed a handful of times. The genes are TRBV13 and TRBJ2-5; 7 nucleotides match TRBD1. Per germline, CDR1 PRHDT and CDR2 FYEKMQ (reference sequence). There are 13 residues in the CDR3. J was trimmed by 4 bases and V by 4 bases; bases with no gene match: 3. The CDR3 DNA reads TGTGCCAGCAGCTCGTACAGGGGAGAGACCCAGTACTTC. It encodes CASSSYRGETQYF.

This clonotype has a handful of counts. The gene calls are TRBV7-6 and TRBJ1-3; 9 nucleotides line up with TRBD1. Germline lookup yields CDR1 SGHVS and CDR2 FNYEAQ. The V segment lost 1 base and the J segment 0 bases; nucleotides outside the gene matches: 7. CDR3 length: 18 amino acids. This CDR3 reads CASSLGTRTGASGNTIYF. CDR3 bases: TGTGCCAGCAGCTTAGGGACCCGGACAGGGGCCTCTGGAAACACCATATATTTT.

The chain employs TRBV9 and TRBJ1-2, with D tentatively TRBD1 (5 bases). The CDR3 has 17 residues. V was trimmed by 4 bases and J by 5 bases, leaving 24 bases between them. The germline V gene encodes CDR1 SGDLS and CDR2 YYNGEE. As DNA, the CDR3 is TGTGCCAGCAGCCCCCTCGGGGGAGGGTGGGGTACTTATGGCTACACCTTC. The encoded protein is CASSPLGGGWGTYGYTF.

The V call is TRBV25-1, the J call TRBJ1-1, with D possibly being TRBD1 (5 bases). The CDR3 consists of 13 residues. Trimming shortened V by 6 bases and J by 3 bases, and 11 bases separated the two germline ends. CDR1 is MGHDK and CDR2 is SYGVNS in the germline V gene. The CDR3 loop is CASSPDMYTEAFF. The CDR3 region has the DNA TGTGCCAGCAGCCCGGACATGTACACTGAAGCTTTCTTT.

This clonotype was detected many times. The chain has TRBV6-5 and TRBJ1-1, with a tentative D call TRBD1 (6 bases). CDR1 MNHEY and CDR2 SVGAGI come from the germline V gene. V gave up 0 bases and J gave up 5 bases, with 10 bases separating them. The CDR3 contains 14 residues. The CDR3 DNA sequence: TGTGCCAGCAGTTACTCGAGAGGGGGAACTGAAGCTTTCTTT. It encodes CASSYSRGGTEAFF.

A few counts support this clonotype. V is TRBV7-8 and J is TRBJ1-1; D gene ambiguous. Deletions cut 2 bases from V and 0 bases from J, with 10 bases between. CDR1 and CDR2 (germline): SGHVS, FQNEAQ. There are 15 residues in the CDR3. This CDR3 reads CASSLRSEMNTEAFF. CDR3 DNA sequence: TGTGCCAGCAGCTTAAGGAGTGAGATGAACACTGAAGCTTTCTTT.

This clonotype came up once. The chain couples TRBV20-1 to TRBJ2-1, with TRBD2 matching 14 bases. V dropped 5 bases and J dropped 0; count of bases not matched to a gene: 9. The CDR3 extends over 18 amino acids. Per germline, CDR1 DFQATT and CDR2 SNEGSKA (reference sequence). CDR3 in DNA: TGCAGTGCTGGACTAGCGGGAGGCCTAACGAGCTCCTACAATGAGCAGTTCTTC. Its translation is CSAGLAGGLTSSYNEQFF.

The rearrangement joins TRBV7-9 to TRBJ1-4; the D is unclear. With 4 bases removed from V and 7 bases from J, the gap between germline ends came to 16 bases. The CDR3 covers 15 residues. CDR1 is SEHNR, CDR2 FQNEAQ, per germline (reference sequence). The chain's CDR3 is CASSSREEVGEKLFF. CDR3 nucleotide sequence: TGTGCCAGCAGCTCACGGGAGGAGGTTGGTGAAAAACTGTTTTTT.

This clonotype was picked up a small number of times. The chain couples TRBV10-2 to TRBJ2-5; the match to TRBD1 covers 11 bases. Germline lookup yields CDR1 WSHSY and CDR2 SAAADI. V was pared by 8 bases and J by 2 bases, with 7 bases of the junction left unmatched. This CDR3 is built from 15 residues. This CDR3 reads CASHGQGAPQETQYF. The CDR3 DNA reads as TGCGCCAGCCACGGACAGGGGGCCCCACAAGAGACCCAGTACTTC.

This clonotype has only a few counts. The J gene is TRBJ2-4, the V gene TRBV11-2, with D possibly being TRBD1 or TRBD2 (5 bases each). The CDR3 is made up of 14 amino acids. Trimming removed 5 bases from V and 0 bases from J, with 8 bases in between. Per germline, CDR1 SGHAT and CDR2 FQNNGV. The CDR3 nucleotides read TGTGCCAGCAGCCGGGACGGAGCCAAAAACATTCAGTACTTC. Its translation: CASSRDGAKNIQYF.

This clonotype was counted between two and nine times. The rearrangement joins TRBV6-5 to TRBJ1-2; D is perhaps TRBD1 (5 bases). The CDR3 runs to 15 residues. Germline CDR1 reads MNHEY; CDR2 reads SVGAGI. Trimming left V 0 bases short and J 4 bases short, with 12 bases between. Written as DNA, the CDR3 is TGTGCCAGCAGTTACTCGAAGGACGGGACCTATGGCTACACCTTC. Translating gives CASSYSKDGTYGYTF.

The chain couples TRBV6-5 to TRBJ1-4, with 7 nucleotides matching TRBD1. The ends lost 0 bases at V and 7 bases at J; junction bases unmatched: 5. CDR3 length: 15 amino acids. The germline V gene encodes CDR1 MNHEY and CDR2 SVGAGI. Here the CDR3 reads CASSYSSRGFEKLFF. The CDR3 DNA sequence: TGTGCCAGCAGTTACTCATCCAGGGGGTTTGAAAAACTGTTTTTT.

This rearrangement joins TRBV7-2 to TRBJ2-5; either TRBD1 or TRBD2 may supply D (5 bases each). CDR3 length equals 17 residues. Germline V gene data show CDR1 as SGHTA and CDR2 as FQGNSA. With 8 bases removed from V and 1 base from J, the gap between germline ends came to 23 bases. The chain's CDR3 is CASFPTGPRFFQETQYF. The CDR3 region has the DNA TGTGCCAGCTTTCCTACGGGGCCTCGATTCTTCCAAGAGACCCAGTACTTC.

This CDR3 is CASSLTGDAEQFF. DNA of the CDR3: TGTGCCAGCAGCCTAACAGGGGATGCTGAGCAGTTCTTC. This chain joins TRBV6-5 and TRBJ2-1; TRBD1 matches 7 bases. Trimming at V came to 6 bases and at J to 9 bases, leaving 8 bases not matched to a gene. Per the germline V gene, CDR1 is MNHEY and CDR2 is SVGAGI. The CDR3 totals 13 residues.

This clonotype was observed a few times. The chain couples TRBV7-9 to TRBJ2-7, with 8 bases aligning to TRBD2. This CDR3 region has 15 residues. V shed 1 base, J shed 6 bases, and the junction held 8 bases outside the gene matches. Germline V CDR1 and CDR2: SEHNR, FQNEAQ (reference sequence). The CDR3 loop reads CASSLGSGGPSEQYF. In nucleotides, the CDR3 is TGTGCCAGCAGCTTAGGGTCGGGGGGGCCCTCCGAGCAGTACTTC.

The CDR3 DNA sequence: TGTGCCATCAGTGAGGGTTTAGCGGGGGGGATGGATGAGCAGTTCTTC. Translation: CAISEGLAGGMDEQFF. The chain recombines TRBV10-3 with TRBJ2-1; TRBD2 matches at 11 bases. This CDR3 comprises 16 residues. V gave up 2 bases and J gave up 8 bases; unmatched junction bases: 8. Germline CDR1 and CDR2: ENHRY and SYGVKD.